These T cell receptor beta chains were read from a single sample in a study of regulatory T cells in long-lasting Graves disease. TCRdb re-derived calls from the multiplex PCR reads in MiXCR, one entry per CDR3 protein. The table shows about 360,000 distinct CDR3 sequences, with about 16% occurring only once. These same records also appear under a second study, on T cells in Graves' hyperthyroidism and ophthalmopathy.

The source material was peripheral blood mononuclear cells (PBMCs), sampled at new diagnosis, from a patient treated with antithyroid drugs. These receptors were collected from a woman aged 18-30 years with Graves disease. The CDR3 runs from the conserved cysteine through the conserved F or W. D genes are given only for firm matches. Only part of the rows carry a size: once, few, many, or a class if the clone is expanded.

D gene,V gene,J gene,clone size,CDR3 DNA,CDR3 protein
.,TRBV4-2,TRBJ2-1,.,TGTGCCAGCAGCCAAGATTGGAGCAATGAGCAGTTCTTC,CASSQDWSNEQFF
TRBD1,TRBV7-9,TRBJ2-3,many,TGTGCCAGCAGCACCCGGGACAGGAGCACAGATACGCAGTATTTT,CASSTRDRSTDTQYF
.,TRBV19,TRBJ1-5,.,TGTGCCAGTAGTATAGACCCGGTTCTCAGCAATCAGCCCCAGCATTTT,CASSIDPVLSNQPQHF
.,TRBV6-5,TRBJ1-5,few,TGTGCCAGCAGTTACGGGGCCGGACATCAGCCCCAGCATTTT,CASSYGAGHQPQHF
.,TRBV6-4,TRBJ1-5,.,TGTGCCAGCAGTAAGAGAGCCCGTTCTAGCAATCAGCCCCAGCATTTT,CASSKRARSSNQPQHF
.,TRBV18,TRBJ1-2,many,TGTGCCAGCTCACCACGGGACGATGGCTACACCTTC,CASSPRDDGYTF
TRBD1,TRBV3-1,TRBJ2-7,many,TGTGCCAGCAGCCAATACGACAGGGTCGAGCAGTACTTC,CASSQYDRVEQYF
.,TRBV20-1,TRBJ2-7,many,TGCAGTGCCCCTCGGACGGGGGCGAGCTCCTACGAGCAGTACTTC,CSAPRTGASSYEQYF
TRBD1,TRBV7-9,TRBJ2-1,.,TGTGCCAGCAGCTCCCAGACAGGGGGCGCCCTGGATGAGCAGTTCTTC,CASSSQTGGALDEQFF
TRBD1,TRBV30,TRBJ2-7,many,TGTGCCTTGGGACAGAGCTCCTACGAGCAGTACTTC,CALGQSSYEQYF
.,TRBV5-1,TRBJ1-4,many,TGCGCCAGCAGCTCCGGTAATGAAAAACTGTTTTTT,CASSSGNEKLFF
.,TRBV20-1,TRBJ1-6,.,TGCAGTGCTAGAGGTTTCAGGGATTCACCCCTCCACTTT,CSARGFRDSPLHF
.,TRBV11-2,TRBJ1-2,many,TGTGCCAGCAGCTTAGATACGGGACGGACCTATGGCTACACCTTC,CASSLDTGRTYGYTF
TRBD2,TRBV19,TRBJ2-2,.,TGTGCCAGTAGACTCGCCGCCCTCAGGGAGGGCACCGGGGAGCTGTTTTTT,CASRLAALREGTGELFF
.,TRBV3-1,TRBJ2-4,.,TGTGCCAGCAGCCAAGTGTCAGAGTGGGTCAAAAACATTCAGTACTTC,CASSQVSEWVKNIQYF
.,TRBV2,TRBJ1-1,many,TGTGCCAGCAGTGAGCGACAGAAGTTCACTGAAGCTTTCTTT,CASSERQKFTEAFF
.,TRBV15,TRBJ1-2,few,TGTGCCACCAGCAGCGTACCTGGACAGTCCTATGGCTACACCTTC,CATSSVPGQSYGYTF
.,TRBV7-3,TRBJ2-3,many,TGTGCCAGCAGCCGACGCGGGGCCAACACAGATACGCAGTATTTT,CASSRRGANTDTQYF
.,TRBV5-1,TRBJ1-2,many,TGCGCCAGCAGCCTAGAAACAGCGAGAGGCTATGGCTACACCTTC,CASSLETARGYGYTF
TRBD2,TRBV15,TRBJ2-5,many,TGTGCCACCAGCAGAGGGACTAGCGGAGGGGAGACCCAGTACTTC,CATSRGTSGGETQYF
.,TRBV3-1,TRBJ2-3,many,TGTGCCAGCAGCCAATATGGTACGCAGTATTTT,CASSQYGTQYF
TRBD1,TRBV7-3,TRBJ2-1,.,TGTGCCAGCAGCCTAGGACAGGGGAACTACAATGAGCAGTTCTTC,CASSLGQGNYNEQFF
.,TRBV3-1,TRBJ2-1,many,TGTGCCAGCAGCCACCGGGGTACCCTCTACAATGAGCAGTTCTTC,CASSHRGTLYNEQFF
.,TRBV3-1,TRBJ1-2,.,TGTGCCAGCAGCCCGGGACGGAACTATGGCTACACCTTC,CASSPGRNYGYTF
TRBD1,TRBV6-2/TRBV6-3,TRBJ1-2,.,TGTGCCAGCAGAATCGACAGGGTTGAAGGCTACACCTTC,CASRIDRVEGYTF
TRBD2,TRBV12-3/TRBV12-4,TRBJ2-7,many,TGTGCTACGAGTCGCGGGAGCTACGAGCAGTACTTC,CATSRGSYEQYF
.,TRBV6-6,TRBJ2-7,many,TGTGCCAGCAGTTACTCGACAGGGAGGGGCTCGTTAGTCTACGAGCAGTACTTC,CASSYSTGRGSLVYEQYF
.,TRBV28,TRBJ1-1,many,TGTGCCACGGATCGGACAGATAAAGCTTTCTTT,CATDRTDKAFF
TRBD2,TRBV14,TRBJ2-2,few,TGTGCCAGCAGCCAAAGCGGGAGTTTATCGGGGGAGCTGTTTTTT,CASSQSGSLSGELFF
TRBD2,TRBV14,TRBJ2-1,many,TGTGCCAGCAGCGAGCGGGGAACGTACAATGAGCAGTTCTTC,CASSERGTYNEQFF
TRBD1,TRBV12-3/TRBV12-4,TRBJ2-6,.,TGTGCCAGCAGTCCCCGGACAGGGGAAATCTCTGGGGCCAACGTCCTGACTTTC,CASSPRTGEISGANVLTF
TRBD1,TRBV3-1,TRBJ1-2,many,TGTGCCAGCAGCCAAGGGACAGGGGCGCGGGGCTACACCTTC,CASSQGTGARGYTF
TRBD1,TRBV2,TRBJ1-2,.,TGTGCCAGCAGTGAATTAAGCAGGGGGGGAGGCTACACCTTC,CASSELSRGGGYTF
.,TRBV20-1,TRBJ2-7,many,TGCAGTGCTAGTCTGGGGGCGCGCCCATACGAGCAGTACTTC,CSASLGARPYEQYF
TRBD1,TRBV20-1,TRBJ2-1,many,TGCAGTGCTAGGGGACAGTACAATGAGCAGTTCTTC,CSARGQYNEQFF
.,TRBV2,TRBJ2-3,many,TGTGCCAGCAAAAGGGGGTCAGATACGCAGTATTTT,CASKRGSDTQYF
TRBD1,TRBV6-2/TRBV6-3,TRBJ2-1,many,TGTGCCAGCAGATTCCCGGGACAGCAAAGGCAGTTCTTC,CASRFPGQQRQFF
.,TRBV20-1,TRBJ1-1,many,TGCAGTGCTAGACTATGGGGGGGAACTGAAGCTTTCTTT,CSARLWGGTEAFF
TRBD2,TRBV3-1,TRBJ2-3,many,TGTGCCAGCAGCCAAGTCGTGACTAGCGGGAGAGGGACGCAGTATTTT,CASSQVVTSGRGTQYF
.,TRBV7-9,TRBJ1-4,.,TGTGCCAGCAGCTTAGCCTCGGGACAAGGGGGTGAAAAACTGTTTTTT,CASSLASGQGGEKLFF
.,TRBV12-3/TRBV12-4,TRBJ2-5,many,TGTGCCAGCAGTGACAGGTACCAAGAGACCCAGTACTTC,CASSDRYQETQYF
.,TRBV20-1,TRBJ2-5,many,TGCAGTGCTAGAGATGACTCCCCCCAAGAGACCCAGTACTTC,CSARDDSPQETQYF
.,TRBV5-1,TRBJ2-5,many,TGCGCCAGCAGCGCGGAAGAGACCCAGTACTTC,CASSAEETQYF
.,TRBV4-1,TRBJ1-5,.,TGCGCCAGCAGCCAAGTTTTAAGCGGCAATCAGCCCCAGCATTTT,CASSQVLSGNQPQHF
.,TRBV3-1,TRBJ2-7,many,TGTGCCAGCAGCCAACGGCCCAGGGAGCAGTACTTC,CASSQRPREQYF
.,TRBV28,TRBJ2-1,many,TGTGCCAGCCTTCTAACTTCCTACAATGAGCAGTTCTTC,CASLLTSYNEQFF
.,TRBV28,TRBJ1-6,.,TGTGCCAGCAGTTATCCGGGACCCCCTGAGCCCCTCCACTTT,CASSYPGPPEPLHF
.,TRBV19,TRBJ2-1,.,TGTGCCAGTAGTGTGGGCAGAAGCGGTGAGCAGTTCTTC,CASSVGRSGEQFF
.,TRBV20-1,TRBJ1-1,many,TGCAGTGCTAGGCCTTCCACAGGGAACACTGAAGCTTTCTTT,CSARPSTGNTEAFF
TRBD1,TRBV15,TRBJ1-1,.,TGTGCCACCAGCAGCAGGGATTTGGACAGGGCGAACACTGAAGCTTTCTTT,CATSSRDLDRANTEAFF
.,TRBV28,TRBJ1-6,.,TGTGCCAGCAGTGTCCTCAATCCGGCCGGGAATTCACCCCTCCACTTT,CASSVLNPAGNSPLHF
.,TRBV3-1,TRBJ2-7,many,TGTGCCAGCAGCCAAGTTGGGCAGTCTAGCGAGCAGTACTTC,CASSQVGQSSEQYF
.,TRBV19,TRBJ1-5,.,TGTGCCAGTAGTCCCATGGGATACAATCAGCCCCAGCATTTT,CASSPMGYNQPQHF